Listed below are T cell receptor beta chains from one sample, sequenced in a study of T cells in localized non-small cell lung cancer. Sequencing was performed with immunoSEQ multiplex PCR; in TCRdb, only in-frame clones are kept and a portion is missing. There are some 90,000 clones in the sample; about 87% occur only once, and 15% lies in the top ten. Sequences were derived from peripheral blood, sampled before any cancer treatment. These receptor sequences come from a man aged 35-69 years with stage I squamous cell lung carcinoma. CDR3s include the opening cysteine and the closing phenylalanine or tryptophan. A D gene is named only where the DNA matches it firmly. Clone size, where shown, is once, few, many, or a class for clones that have expanded.

D gene,V gene,clone size,J gene,CDR3 DNA,CDR3 protein
-,TRBV2,-,TRBJ2-7,TGTGCCAGCAGTGAAGCCCCGGGCCGCCTGGGGACGAGGCAGTACTTC,CASSEAPGRLGTRQYF
-,TRBV5-1,once,TRBJ2-7,TGCGCCAACCCTGGGCAGCCCTACGAGCAGTACTTC,CANPGQPYEQYF
-,TRBV10-3,-,TRBJ2-7,TGTGCCATCAGGGACACTGACGAGCAGTACTTC,CAIRDTDEQYF
TRBD1,TRBV19,-,TRBJ1-1,TGTGCCAATCGGACAGGGACAAACACTGAAGCTTTCTTT,CANRTGTNTEAFF
-,TRBV7-2,-,TRBJ2-5,TGTGCCAGCAGCTTATATGGACACCAAGAGACCCAGTACTTC,CASSLYGHQETQYF
-,TRBV2,-,TRBJ1-2,TGTGCCAGCAGTGACCGGACCCCTGCGCATGGCTACACCTTC,CASSDRTPAHGYTF
-,TRBV7-9,-,TRBJ2-7,TGTGCCAGCAGCTCGGAGTACGAGCAGTACTTC,CASSSEYEQYF
-,TRBV19,once,TRBJ1-2,TGTGCCAGTACGAGGGATACCTATGGCTACACCTTC,CASTRDTYGYTF
-,TRBV6-5,once,TRBJ2-7,TGTGCCAGCAGTTTAAGACGTTATTCCTACGAGCAGTACTTC,CASSLRRYSYEQYF
-,TRBV2,-,TRBJ1-3,TGTGCCAGCTCCCAGGTCGGAAACACCATATATTTT,CASSQVGNTIYF
TRBD1,TRBV5-4,-,TRBJ1-2,TGTGCCAGCACCCTTGGGACAGGGGGTAACTATGGCTACACCTTC,CASTLGTGGNYGYTF
-,TRBV28,once,TRBJ1-4,TGTGCCAGCAGTTCCAACGACAGGAGGAGGGAAAAACTGTTTTTT,CASSSNDRRREKLFF
TRBD1,TRBV5-4,-,TRBJ1-2,TGTGCCAGCAGCTCCCGGGACAGGGGGTATTATGGCTACACCTTC,CASSSRDRGYYGYTF
-,TRBV7-2,-,TRBJ2-7,TGTGCCAGCAGCTTTATCCCCTACGAGCAGTACTTC,CASSFIPYEQYF
TRBD2,TRBV7-9,-,TRBJ2-3,TGTGCCAGCAGCTTAGGGGGTAGCGGGGGCACAGATACGCAGTATTTT,CASSLGGSGGTDTQYF
TRBD1,TRBV5-1,-,TRBJ1-1,TGCGCCAGCAGCTCCGGGACAGGGATGAACACTGAAGCTTTCTTT,CASSSGTGMNTEAFF
TRBD1,TRBV7-8,-,TRBJ1-3,TGTGCCAGCAGCTTAGGAAGGGGGCGAGGAAACACCATATATTTT,CASSLGRGRGNTIYF
TRBD1,TRBV7-3,once,TRBJ1-1,TGTGCCAGCAGGGCGGGACAGGGAAGGGAAGCTTTCTTT,CASRAGQGREAFF
-,TRBV30,-,TRBJ1-2,TGTGCCTGGCGGACAGTCCACGGAGGCTATGGCTACACCTTC,CAWRTVHGGYGYTF
TRBD1,TRBV9,-,TRBJ2-7,TGTGCCAGCAGCTTAAGAGGACAGGGGAGCTCCTACGAGCAGTACTTC,CASSLRGQGSSYEQYF
-,TRBV15,few,TRBJ1-1,TGTGCCACCAGCAGAGGACGGAACACTGAAGCTTTCTTT,CATSRGRNTEAFF
TRBD1,TRBV19,once,TRBJ1-2,TGTGCCAGTAGACTTGGACAGGGTGTCGGCTATGGCTACACCTTC,CASRLGQGVGYGYTF
TRBD1,TRBV5-1,-,TRBJ1-6,TGCGCCAGCACCCCCGGGGCCATCAGGGGGGGAACCTATAATTCACCCCTCCACTTT,CASTPGAIRGGTYNSPLHF
TRBD1,TRBV19,-,TRBJ1-2,TGTGCCAGTAGCACCAGGGGGGGGTCTCACTATGGCTACACCTTC,CASSTRGGSHYGYTF
-,TRBV9,-,TRBJ1-3,TGTGCCAGCAGCGTAGGCGGAGACACCATATATTTT,CASSVGGDTIYF
-,TRBV6-6,-,TRBJ2-7,TGTGCCAGCAGTTACGATGGCAGGGCACAAACCTACGAGCAGTACTTC,CASSYDGRAQTYEQYF
-,TRBV5-6,-,TRBJ2-1,TGTGCCAGCAGCTCTATCTACAATGAGCAGTTCTTC,CASSSIYNEQFF
TRBD1,TRBV5-1,-,TRBJ1-4,TGCGCCAGCAGCCCGACAGGGGATCCTAATGAAAAACTGTTTTTT,CASSPTGDPNEKLFF